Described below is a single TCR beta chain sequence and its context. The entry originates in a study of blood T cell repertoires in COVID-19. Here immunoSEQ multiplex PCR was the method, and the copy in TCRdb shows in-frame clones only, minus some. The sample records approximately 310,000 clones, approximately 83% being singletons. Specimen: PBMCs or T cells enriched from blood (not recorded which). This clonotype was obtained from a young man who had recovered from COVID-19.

The CDR3 region is CASSYSTRVYEQYF. The CDR3 coding sequence is TGTGCCAGCAGTTACTCGACTAGAGTCTACGAGCAGTACTTC. V and J are TRBV6-2 or TRBV6-3 and TRBJ2-7, with a tentative D call TRBD2 (6 bases). The CDR3 extends over 14 amino acids. Trimming left V 0 bases short and J 3 bases short, with 9 bases between. Per germline, CDR1 MNHEY and CDR2 SVGEGT.